By share, the clone carrying this T cell receptor beta chain counts as medium-sized. Its antigen is not known. It was with a sample-barcoded 5' primer and a J-beta primer mix that a second PCR of roughly 6 to 11 cycles was run. A tag from a template-switch adaptor with 12 random nucleotides marked each cDNA molecule. Using its own MiXCR run on the 5' RACE reads, TCRdb lists one record per CDR3 protein. The table shows approximately 2,000,000 distinct CDR3 sequences, with roughly two fifths occurring only once. The donors, aged about 6 to 90, were healthy Caucasians from Russia. Per-sample yields of isolated PBMCs were at least 6.5 million. V lost 5 bases and J lost 6, with 17 bases in between. The CDR3 consists of 16 residues. Per germline, CDR1 SEHNR and CDR2 FQNEAQ (reference sequence). The sample is drawn from a study of blood T cells in healthy people across ages. Findings of the study overall: A roughly linear fall in TCR beta diversity per million T cells was seen with increasing age.

Source material: blood. The rearrangement joins TRBV7-9 to TRBJ1-6; D not resolved. This receptor was obtained from a human donor in good health. This CDR3 is CASSRIAPGSNSPLHF. DNA of the CDR3: TGTGCCAGCAGCCGGATCGCTCCGGGTTCTAATTCACCCCTCCACTTT.